The clone carrying this T cell receptor beta chain was detected many times. TCRdb itself ran the reads through MiXCR, one entry per CDR3 protein. The sample lists about 100,000 distinct CDR3 sequences; about 22% were seen once. This specimen belongs to a study of T cell repertoires in cytomegalovirus infection. Sequenced sample: CD8+ T cells from PBMCs. The receptor's source is a human donor in good health (CMV status not recorded). Some clones in this sample may be carry-over from other donors' samples.

CDR3 DNA: TGTGCCAGCTCCCCCAGGGAGTACACCGGGGAGCTGTTTTTT. It yields the protein CASSPREYTGELFF. This chain connects TRBV7-8 to TRBJ2-2, with D tentatively TRBD1 or TRBD2 (5 bases each). There are 14 residues in the CDR3. Trimming pared 8 bases from V and 3 bases from J, leaving 13 bases between. Germline lookup yields CDR1 SGHVS and CDR2 FQNEAQ.